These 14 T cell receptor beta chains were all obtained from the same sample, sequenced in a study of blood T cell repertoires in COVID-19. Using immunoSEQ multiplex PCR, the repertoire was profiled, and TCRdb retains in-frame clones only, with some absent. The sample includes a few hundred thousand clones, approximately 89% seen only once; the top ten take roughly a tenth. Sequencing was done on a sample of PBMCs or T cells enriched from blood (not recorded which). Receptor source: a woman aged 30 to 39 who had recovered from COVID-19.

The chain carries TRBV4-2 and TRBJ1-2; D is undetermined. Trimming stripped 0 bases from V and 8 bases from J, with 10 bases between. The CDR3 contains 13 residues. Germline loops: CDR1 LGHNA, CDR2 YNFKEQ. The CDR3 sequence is CASSQDYHRGYTF. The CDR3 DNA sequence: TGTGCCAGCAGCCAAGACTACCATCGGGGCTACACCTTC.

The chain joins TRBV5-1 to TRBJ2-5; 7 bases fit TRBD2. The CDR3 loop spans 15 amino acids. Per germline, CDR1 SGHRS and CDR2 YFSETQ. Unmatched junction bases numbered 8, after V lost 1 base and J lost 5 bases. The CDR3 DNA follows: TGCGCCAGCAGCTTGAGGTTTGGGAGGGAGGAGACCCAGTACTTC. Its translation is CASSLRFGREETQYF.

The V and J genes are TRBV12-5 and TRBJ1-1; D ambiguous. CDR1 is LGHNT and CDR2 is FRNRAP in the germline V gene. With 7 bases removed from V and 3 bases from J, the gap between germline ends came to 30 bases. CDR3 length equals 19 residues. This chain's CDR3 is CASAPGRVTSSYKDTEAFF. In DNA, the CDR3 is TGTGCTAGTGCCCCGGGTCGGGTTACGAGTAGCTATAAGGACACTGAAGCTTTCTTT.

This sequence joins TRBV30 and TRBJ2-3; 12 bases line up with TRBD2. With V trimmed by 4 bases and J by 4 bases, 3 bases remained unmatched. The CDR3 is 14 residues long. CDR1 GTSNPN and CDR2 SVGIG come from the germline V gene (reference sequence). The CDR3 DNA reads TGTGCCTGGAAACTAGCGGGAGGAGCAGATACGCAGTATTTT. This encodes CAWKLAGGADTQYF.

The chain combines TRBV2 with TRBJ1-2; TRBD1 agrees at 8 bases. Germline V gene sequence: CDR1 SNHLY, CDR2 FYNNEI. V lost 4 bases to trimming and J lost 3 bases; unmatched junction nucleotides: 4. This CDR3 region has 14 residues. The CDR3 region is CASSVQGADYGYTF. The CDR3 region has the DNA TGTGCCAGCAGTGTTCAGGGGGCCGACTATGGCTACACCTTC. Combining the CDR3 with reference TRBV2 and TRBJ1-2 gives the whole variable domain EPEVTQTPSHQVTQMGQEVILRCVPISNHLYFYWYRQILGQKVEFLVSFYNNEISEKSEIFDDQFSVERPDGSNFTLKIRSTKLEDSAMYFCASSVQGADYGYTFGSGTRLTVV.

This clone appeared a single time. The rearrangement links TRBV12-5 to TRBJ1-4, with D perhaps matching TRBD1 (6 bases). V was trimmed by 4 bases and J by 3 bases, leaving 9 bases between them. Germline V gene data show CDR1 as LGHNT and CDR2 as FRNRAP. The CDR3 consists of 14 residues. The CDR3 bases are TGTGCTAGTGGTTCAGGGGCGGCTAATGAAAAACTGTTTTTT. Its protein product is CASGSGAANEKLFF.

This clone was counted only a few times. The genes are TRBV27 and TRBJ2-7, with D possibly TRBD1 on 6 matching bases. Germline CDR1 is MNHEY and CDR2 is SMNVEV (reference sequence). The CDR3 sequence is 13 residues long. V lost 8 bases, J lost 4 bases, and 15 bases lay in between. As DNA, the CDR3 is TGTGCCAGCTCCCTTGTGGACAGATACGAGCAGTACTTC. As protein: CASSLVDRYEQYF.

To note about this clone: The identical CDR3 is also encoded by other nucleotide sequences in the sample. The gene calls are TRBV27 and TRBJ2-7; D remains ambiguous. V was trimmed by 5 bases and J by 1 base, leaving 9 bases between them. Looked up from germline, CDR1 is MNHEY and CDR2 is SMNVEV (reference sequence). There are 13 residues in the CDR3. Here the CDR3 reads CASSPSPSYEQYF. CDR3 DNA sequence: TGTGCCAGCAGTCCCTCCCCTTCCTACGAGCAGTACTTC.

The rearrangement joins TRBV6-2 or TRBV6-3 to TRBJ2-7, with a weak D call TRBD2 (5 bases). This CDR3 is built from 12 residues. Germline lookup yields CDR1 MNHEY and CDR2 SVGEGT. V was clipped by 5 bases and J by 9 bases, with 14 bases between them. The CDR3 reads CASSDRQRMQYF. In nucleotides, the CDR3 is TGTGCCAGCAGTGATCGTCAGCGGATGCAGTACTTC.

The CDR3 DNA reads as TGTGCCATCAGTCCAGGGGTCCTGAACACTGAAGCTTTCTTT. Translation: CAISPGVLNTEAFF. The chain employs TRBV10-3 and TRBJ1-1, with D perhaps matching TRBD1 (6 bases). Germline V gene sequence: CDR1 ENHRY, CDR2 SYGVKD. The CDR3 runs to 14 residues. V was trimmed by 5 bases and J by 0 bases, leaving 10 bases between them.

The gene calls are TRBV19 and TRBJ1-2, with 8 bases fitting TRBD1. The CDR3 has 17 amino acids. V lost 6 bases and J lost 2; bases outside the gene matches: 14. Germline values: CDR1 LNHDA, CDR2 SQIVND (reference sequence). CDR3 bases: TGTGCCAGTAGCCCTCGGCTGCTGCAGGGGGCAAACTATGGCTACACCTTC. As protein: CASSPRLLQGANYGYTF.

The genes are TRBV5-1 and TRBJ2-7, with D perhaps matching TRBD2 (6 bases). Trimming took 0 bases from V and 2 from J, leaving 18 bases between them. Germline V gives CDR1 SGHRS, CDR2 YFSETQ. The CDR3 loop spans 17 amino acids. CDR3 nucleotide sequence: TGCGCCAGCAGCTTGGGGCCCAAGGGCGGGGATGCCTACGAGCAGTACTTC. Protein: CASSLGPKGGDAYEQYF.

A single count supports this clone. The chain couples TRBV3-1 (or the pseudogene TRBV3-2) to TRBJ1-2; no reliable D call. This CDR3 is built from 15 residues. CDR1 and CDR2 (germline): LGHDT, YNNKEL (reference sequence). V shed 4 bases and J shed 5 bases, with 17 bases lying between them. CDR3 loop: CASSPTPSGNYGYTF. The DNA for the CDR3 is TGTGCCAGCAGCCCTACGCCGTCCGGGAATTATGGCTACACCTTC.

DNA for the CDR3: TGCAGCGTTGAAGCGGATGAGCAGTTCTTC. Translation: CSVEADEQFF. The chain uses TRBV29-1 and TRBJ2-1; D remains unclear. CDR3 size: 10 residues. Trimming shortened V by 1 base and J by 8 bases, and 3 bases separated the two germline ends. Looked up from germline, CDR1 is SQVTM and CDR2 is ANQGSEA.